This entry is about one TCR beta chain. Germline V CDR1 and CDR2: LGHNA, YSLEER. Trimming cost V 0 bases and J 2 bases, with 16 bases left between them. This CDR3 spans 18 amino acids. Listed TCR primers, together with previously described methods, were used for the bulk TCR libraries. Using its own MiXCR run on the PCR reads, TCRdb lists one record per CDR3 protein. The sample records about half a million distinct CDR3 sequences, around 21% being singletons. This entry is derived from a study of molecular identifiers for immune sequencing clone quantification. The clonotype comes from a human donor in good health. Some libraries in this study had Jurkat cell RNA spiked in. The rearrangement joins TRBV4-3 to TRBJ2-2, with D uncertain. Material: naive CD8+ T cells from blood, with Jurkat cell RNA spiked in. Subset: FACS-sorted CD8+CD4-CCR7+CD45RA+ naive T cells. The CDR3 loop is CASSQERSFGLNTGELFF. The CDR3 region has the DNA TGCGCCAGCAGCCAAGAACGGTCGTTCGGGCTAAACACCGGGGAGCTGTTTTTT.